This is a list of T cell receptor beta chains from one sample in a study of human T cells and chemical hapten exposure. TCRdb reprocessed the RACE reads via MiXCR and lists one record per CDR3 protein. The sample includes about 41,000 distinct CDR3 sequences, more than 3% of them seen just once. Sequenced material: whole blood, taken in connection with sensitization to the hapten diphenylcyclopropenone (DPC). These receptors were taken from a man aged 50 or older with alopecia areata. Some clones in this sample may be carry-over from other donors' samples. The CDR3 runs from the conserved cysteine through the conserved F or W. Fields, in order: clone size, V gene, J gene, D gene, CDR3 protein, CDR3 DNA. D genes are given only for firm matches. The size field is filled for only some rows; it gives once, few, many or a size class.

size: many
V: TRBV2
J: TRBJ2-1
D: -
CDR3: CASSEDTGEIYNEQFF
DNA: TGTGCCAGCAGTGAAGATACAGGAGAGATTTACAATGAGCAGTTCTTC

size: many
V: TRBV28
J: TRBJ2-1
D: -
CDR3: CASSFSGNNEQFF
DNA: TGTGCCAGCAGTTTCTCTGGAAACAATGAGCAGTTCTTC

size: many
V: TRBV2
J: TRBJ1-5
D: -
CDR3: CASSGEGNQPQHF
DNA: TGTGCCAGCAGTGGGGAAGGGAATCAGCCCCAGCATTTT

size: many
V: TRBV12-3/TRBV12-4
J: TRBJ2-5
D: TRBD1
CDR3: CASRRQGQETQYF
DNA: TGTGCCAGCAGGCGACAGGGACAAGAGACCCAGTACTTC

size: many
V: TRBV12-3/TRBV12-4
J: TRBJ1-1
D: -
CDR3: CASSPGQFIGTEAFF
DNA: TGTGCCAGCAGCCCAGGACAATTTATTGGGACTGAAGCTTTCTTT

size: many
V: TRBV3-1
J: TRBJ2-5
D: TRBD2
CDR3: CASSQAPGTSRRETQYF
DNA: TGTGCCAGCAGCCAAGCCCCCGGGACTAGCAGGAGGGAGACCCAGTACTTC

size: many
V: TRBV11-3
J: TRBJ2-7
D: -
CDR3: CASSHRTSPNEQYF
DNA: TGTGCCAGCAGCCACCGGACGTCCCCGAACGAGCAGTACTTC

size: many
V: TRBV7-7
J: TRBJ2-5
D: -
CDR3: CASSYGGQPEETQYF
DNA: TGTGCCAGCAGCTACGGGGGACAGCCCGAAGAGACCCAGTACTTC

size: many
V: TRBV2
J: TRBJ2-2
D: -
CDR3: CASKESLLTGELFF
DNA: TGTGCCAGCAAAGAAAGTCTTCTCACCGGGGAGCTGTTTTTT

size: few
V: TRBV5-1
J: TRBJ1-3
D: -
CDR3: CASSLAGGSGNTIYF
DNA: TGCGCCAGCAGCTTGGCGGGGGGCTCTGGAAACACCATATATTTT

size: -
V: TRBV7-2
J: TRBJ2-1
D: TRBD2
CDR3: CASSPWTSGPNEQFF
DNA: TGTGCCAGCAGCCCCTGGACTAGCGGGCCCAATGAGCAGTTCTTC

size: many
V: TRBV6-1
J: TRBJ1-1
D: -
CDR3: CASSELGFEAFF
DNA: TGTGCCAGCAGTGAATTAGGCTTTGAAGCTTTCTTT

size: many
V: TRBV20-1
J: TRBJ1-4
D: -
CDR3: CSASPGDEKLFF
DNA: TGCAGTGCTAGCCCGGGGGACGAAAAACTGTTTTTT